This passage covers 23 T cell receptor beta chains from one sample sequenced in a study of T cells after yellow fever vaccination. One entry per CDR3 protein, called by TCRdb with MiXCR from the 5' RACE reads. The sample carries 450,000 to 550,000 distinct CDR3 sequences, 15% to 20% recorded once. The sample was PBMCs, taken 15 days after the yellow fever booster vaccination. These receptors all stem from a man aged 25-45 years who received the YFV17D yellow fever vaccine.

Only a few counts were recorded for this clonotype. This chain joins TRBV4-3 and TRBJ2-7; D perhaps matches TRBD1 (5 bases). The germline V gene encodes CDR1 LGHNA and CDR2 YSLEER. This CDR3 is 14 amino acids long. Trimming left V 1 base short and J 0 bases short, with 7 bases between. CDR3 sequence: CASSQGTFSYEQYF. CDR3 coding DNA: TGCGCCAGCAGCCAAGGGACATTCTCCTACGAGCAGTACTTC.

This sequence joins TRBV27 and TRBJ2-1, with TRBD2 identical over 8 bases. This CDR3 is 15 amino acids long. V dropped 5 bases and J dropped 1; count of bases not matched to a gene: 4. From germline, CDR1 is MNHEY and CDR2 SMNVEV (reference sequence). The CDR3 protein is CASSVREGSYNEQFF. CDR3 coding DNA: TGTGCCAGCAGTGTACGGGAGGGTTCCTACAATGAGCAGTTCTTC.

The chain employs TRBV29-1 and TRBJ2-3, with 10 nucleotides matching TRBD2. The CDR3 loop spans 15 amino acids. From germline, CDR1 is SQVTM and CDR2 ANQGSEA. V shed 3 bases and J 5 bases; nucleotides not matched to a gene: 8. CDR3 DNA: TGCAGCGTTGATTTGGCTAGCGGGAGTTTAGATACGCAGTATTTT. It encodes CSVDLASGSLDTQYF.

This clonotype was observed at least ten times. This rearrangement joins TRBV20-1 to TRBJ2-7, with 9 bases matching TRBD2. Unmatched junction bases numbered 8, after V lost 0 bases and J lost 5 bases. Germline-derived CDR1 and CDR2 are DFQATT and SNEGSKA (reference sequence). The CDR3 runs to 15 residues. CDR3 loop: CSARDPAGGPHEQYF. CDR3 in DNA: TGCAGTGCTAGAGATCCGGCGGGAGGGCCACACGAGCAGTACTTC.

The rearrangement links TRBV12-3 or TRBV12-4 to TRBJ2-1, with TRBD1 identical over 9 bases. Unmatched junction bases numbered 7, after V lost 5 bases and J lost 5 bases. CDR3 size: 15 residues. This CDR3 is CASSPRQGGNNEQFF. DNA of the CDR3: TGTGCCAGCAGTCCTCGACAGGGGGGGAACAATGAGCAGTTCTTC.

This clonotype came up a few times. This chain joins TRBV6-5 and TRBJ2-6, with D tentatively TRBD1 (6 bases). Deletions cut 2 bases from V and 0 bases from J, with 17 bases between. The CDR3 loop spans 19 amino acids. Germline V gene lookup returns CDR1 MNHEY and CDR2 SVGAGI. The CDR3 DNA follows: TGTGCCAGCAGTTACGACCGGGACACCTATATCTCTGGGGCCAACGTCCTGACTTTC. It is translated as CASSYDRDTYISGANVLTF.

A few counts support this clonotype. The CDR3 reads CSARTSGMNTGELFF. CDR3 nucleotide sequence: TGCAGTGCTAGGACTAGCGGGATGAACACCGGGGAGCTGTTTTTT. The genes are TRBV20-1 and TRBJ2-2; TRBD2 matches at 11 bases. V gave up 3 bases and J gave up 1 base; unmatched junction bases: 1. Germline V gene sequence: CDR1 DFQATT, CDR2 SNEGSKA (reference sequence). The CDR3 spans 15 residues.

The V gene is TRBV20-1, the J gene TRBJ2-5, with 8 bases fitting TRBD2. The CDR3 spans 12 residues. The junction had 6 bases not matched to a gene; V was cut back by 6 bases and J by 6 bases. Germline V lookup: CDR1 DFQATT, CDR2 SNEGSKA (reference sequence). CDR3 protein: CSARSGSKTQYF. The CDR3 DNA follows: TGCAGTGCCAGGAGCGGGAGTAAGACCCAGTACTTC.

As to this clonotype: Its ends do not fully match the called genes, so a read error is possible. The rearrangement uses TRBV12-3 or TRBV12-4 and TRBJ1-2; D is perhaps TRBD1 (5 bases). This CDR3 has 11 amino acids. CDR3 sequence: CASALGGAVYF. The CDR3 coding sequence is TGTGCCAGCGCCCTGGGAGGGGCAGTCTACTTC.

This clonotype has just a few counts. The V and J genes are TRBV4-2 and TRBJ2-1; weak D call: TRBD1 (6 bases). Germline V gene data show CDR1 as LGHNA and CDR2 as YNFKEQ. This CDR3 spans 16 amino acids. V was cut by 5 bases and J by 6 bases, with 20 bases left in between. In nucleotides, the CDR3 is TGTGCCAGCAGCATCCGACAGGTCGGTGGAATCAATGAGCAGTTCTTC. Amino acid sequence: CASSIRQVGGINEQFF.

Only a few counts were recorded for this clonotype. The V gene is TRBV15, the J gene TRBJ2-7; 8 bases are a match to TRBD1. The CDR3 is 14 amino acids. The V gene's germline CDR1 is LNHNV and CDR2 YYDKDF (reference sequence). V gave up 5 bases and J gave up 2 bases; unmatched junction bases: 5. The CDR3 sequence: CATSGAGGPYEQYF. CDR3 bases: TGTGCCACCAGCGGGGCAGGGGGCCCCTACGAGCAGTACTTC.

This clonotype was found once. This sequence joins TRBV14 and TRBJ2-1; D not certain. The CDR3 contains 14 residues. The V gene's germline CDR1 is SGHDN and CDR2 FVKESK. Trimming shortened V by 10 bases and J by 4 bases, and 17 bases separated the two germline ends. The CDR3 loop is CATTVTAAYNEQFF. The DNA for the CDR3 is TGTGCCACAACGGTCACCGCAGCGTACAATGAGCAGTTCTTC.

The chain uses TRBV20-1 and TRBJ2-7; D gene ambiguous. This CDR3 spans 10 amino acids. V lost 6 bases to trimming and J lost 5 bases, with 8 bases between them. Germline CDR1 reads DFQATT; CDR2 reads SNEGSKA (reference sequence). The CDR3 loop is CSAGSHEQYF. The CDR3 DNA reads TGCAGTGCGGGTTCTCACGAGCAGTACTTC.

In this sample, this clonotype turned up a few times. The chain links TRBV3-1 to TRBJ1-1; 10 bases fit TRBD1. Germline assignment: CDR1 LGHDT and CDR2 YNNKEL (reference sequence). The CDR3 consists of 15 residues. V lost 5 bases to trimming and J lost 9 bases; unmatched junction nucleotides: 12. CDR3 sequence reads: CASSYRQGASSKAFF. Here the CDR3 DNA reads TGTGCCAGCAGCTATCGACAGGGGGCGAGTAGTAAAGCTTTCTTT.

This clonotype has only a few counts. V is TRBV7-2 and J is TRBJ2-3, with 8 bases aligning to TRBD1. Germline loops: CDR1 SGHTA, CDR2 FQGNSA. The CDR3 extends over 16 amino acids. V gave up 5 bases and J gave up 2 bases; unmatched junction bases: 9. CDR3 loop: CASSPDRALSTDTQYF. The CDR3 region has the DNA TGTGCCAGCAGCCCGGACAGGGCTTTATCCACAGATACGCAGTATTTT.

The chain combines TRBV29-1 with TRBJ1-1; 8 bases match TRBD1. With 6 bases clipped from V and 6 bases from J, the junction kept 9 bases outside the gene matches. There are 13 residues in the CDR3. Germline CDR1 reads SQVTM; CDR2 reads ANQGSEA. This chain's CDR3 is CSVRQGWASEAFF. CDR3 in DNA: TGCAGCGTGAGACAGGGGTGGGCGTCTGAAGCTTTCTTT.

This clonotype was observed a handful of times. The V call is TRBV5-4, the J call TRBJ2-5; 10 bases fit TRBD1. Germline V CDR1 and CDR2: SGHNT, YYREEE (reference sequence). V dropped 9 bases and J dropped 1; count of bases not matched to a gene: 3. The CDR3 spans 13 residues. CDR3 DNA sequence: TGTGCCACCGGGGACAGGGGCCAAGAGACCCAGTACTTC. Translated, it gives CATGDRGQETQYF.

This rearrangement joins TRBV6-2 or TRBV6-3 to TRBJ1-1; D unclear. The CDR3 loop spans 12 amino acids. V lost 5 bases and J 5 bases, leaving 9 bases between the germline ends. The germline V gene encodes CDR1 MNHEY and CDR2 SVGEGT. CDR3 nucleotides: TGTGCCAGCAGTGATTTGGGTACTGAAGCTTTCTTT. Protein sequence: CASSDLGTEAFF.

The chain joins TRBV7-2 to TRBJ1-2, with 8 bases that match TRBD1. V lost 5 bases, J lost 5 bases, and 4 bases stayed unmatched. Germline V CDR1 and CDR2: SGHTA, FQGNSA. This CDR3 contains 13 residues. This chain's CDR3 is CASSRQGQYGYTF. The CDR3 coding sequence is TGTGCCAGCAGCCGACAGGGGCAGTATGGCTACACCTTC.

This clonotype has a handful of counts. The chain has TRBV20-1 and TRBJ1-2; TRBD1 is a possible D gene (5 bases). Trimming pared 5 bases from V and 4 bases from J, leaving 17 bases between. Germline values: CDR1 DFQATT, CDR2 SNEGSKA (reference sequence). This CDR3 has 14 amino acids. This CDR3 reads CSAPRGGGGYGYTF. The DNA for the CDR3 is TGCAGTGCTCCTCGTGGGGGGGGAGGCTATGGCTACACCTTC.

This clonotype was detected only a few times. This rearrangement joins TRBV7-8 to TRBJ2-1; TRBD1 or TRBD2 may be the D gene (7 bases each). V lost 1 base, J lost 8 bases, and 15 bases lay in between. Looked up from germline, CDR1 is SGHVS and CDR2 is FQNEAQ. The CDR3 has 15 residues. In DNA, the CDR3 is TGTGCCAGCAGCTTAGAGCAGGGGGGGGCCGATGAGCAGTTCTTC. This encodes CASSLEQGGADEQFF.

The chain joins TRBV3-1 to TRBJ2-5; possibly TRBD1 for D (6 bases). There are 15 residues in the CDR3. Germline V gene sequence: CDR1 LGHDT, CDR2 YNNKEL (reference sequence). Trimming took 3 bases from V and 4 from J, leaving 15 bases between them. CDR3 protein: CASSHVGQFGETQYF. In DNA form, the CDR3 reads TGTGCCAGCAGCCACGTCGGACAGTTCGGAGAGACCCAGTACTTC.

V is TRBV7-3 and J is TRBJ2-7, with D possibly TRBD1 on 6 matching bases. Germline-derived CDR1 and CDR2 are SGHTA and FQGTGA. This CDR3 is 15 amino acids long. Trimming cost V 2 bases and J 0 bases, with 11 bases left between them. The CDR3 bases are TGTGCCAGCAGCTTACAGGGGTCATCCTCCTACGAGCAGTACTTC. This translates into CASSLQGSSSYEQYF.